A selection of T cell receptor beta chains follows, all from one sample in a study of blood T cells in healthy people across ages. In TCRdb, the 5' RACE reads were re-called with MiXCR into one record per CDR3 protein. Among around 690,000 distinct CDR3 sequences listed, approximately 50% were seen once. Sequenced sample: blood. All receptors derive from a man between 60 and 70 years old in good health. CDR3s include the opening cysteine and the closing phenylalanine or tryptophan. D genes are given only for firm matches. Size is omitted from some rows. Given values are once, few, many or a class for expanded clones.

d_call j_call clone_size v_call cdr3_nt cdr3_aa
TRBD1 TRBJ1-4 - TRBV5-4 TGTGCCAGCAGCTTGGACAGGGGGGCTGAAAAACTGTTTTTT CASSLDRGAEKLFF
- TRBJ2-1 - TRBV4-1 TGCGCCAGCAGCCAAGTTTTGGGCGGTGAGCAGTTCTTC CASSQVLGGEQFF
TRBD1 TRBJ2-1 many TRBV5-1 TGCGCCAGCAGCTTCGGGACAGGGCCCTACAATGAGCAGTTCTTC CASSFGTGPYNEQFF
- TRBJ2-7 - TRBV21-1 TGTGCCAGCAGCAAACCCCCACCCCCAGGATACGAGCAGTACTTC CASSKPPPPGYEQYF
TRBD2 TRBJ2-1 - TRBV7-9 TGTGCCAGCAGCTTCGAACCGGGACTAGCGGTTTACAATGAGCAGTTCTTC CASSFEPGLAVYNEQFF
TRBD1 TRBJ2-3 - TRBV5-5 TGTGCCAGCAGCTTGGTTGGAGGACAGGGGGCAACGGGGACACACACAGATACGCAGTATTTT CASSLVGGQGATGTHTDTQYF
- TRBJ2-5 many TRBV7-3 TGTGCCAGCAGCTTAGGGGCTACGGAGACCCAGTACTTC CASSLGATETQYF
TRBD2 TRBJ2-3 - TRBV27 TGTGCCAGCAGTTTCTGGCGGGGGGAGGGAGATACGCAGTATTTT CASSFWRGEGDTQYF
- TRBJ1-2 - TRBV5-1 TGCGCCAGCAGCGAGGACAGAGGGCAACTTGCGGGCTACACCTTC CASSEDRGQLAGYTF
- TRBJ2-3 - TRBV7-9 TGTGCCAGCAGACAGAGGAGGGCAGGGCGGACAGATACGCAGTATTTT CASRQRRAGRTDTQYF
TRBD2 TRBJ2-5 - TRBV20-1 TGCAGTGCACTCAAGCGGGGGGGCTTCCAAGAGACCCAGTACTTC CSALKRGGFQETQYF
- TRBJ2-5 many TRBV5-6 TGTGCCAGCAGCTCGGGGTTCCAAGAGACCCAGTACTTC CASSSGFQETQYF
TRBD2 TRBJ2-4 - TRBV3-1 TGTGCCAGCAGCCAACTATGGAGCGGGGGGCCCGGAAACATTCAGTACTTC CASSQLWSGGPGNIQYF
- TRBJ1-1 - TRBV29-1 TGCAGCGTTGGAGGGGGGACTGAAGCTTTCTTT CSVGGGTEAFF
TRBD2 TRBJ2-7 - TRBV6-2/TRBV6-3 TGTGCCAGCAGACCCGTGTCGGGGGGGCCGTACGAGCAGTACTTC CASRPVSGGPYEQYF
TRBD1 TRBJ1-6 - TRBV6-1 TGTGCCAGCAGTCAAAGGCAGGGGGAATCACCCCTCCACTTT CASSQRQGESPLHF
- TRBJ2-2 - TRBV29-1 TGCAGCGTTGCTACAACAGACCCTGGCACCGGGGAGCTGTTTTTT CSVATTDPGTGELFF
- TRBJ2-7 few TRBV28 TGTGCCAGCAGTTCCCCCTCCGTGAAATTTAACTACGAGCAGTACTTC CASSSPSVKFNYEQYF
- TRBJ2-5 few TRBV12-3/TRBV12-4 TGTGCCAGCAGTTTCTCGACGGTGATGGGGCAAGAGACCCAGTACTTC CASSFSTVMGQETQYF
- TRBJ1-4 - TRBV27 TGTGCCAGCAGTTTACGACGGAAGAATGAAAAACTGTTTTTT CASSLRRKNEKLFF
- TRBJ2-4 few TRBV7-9 TGTGCCAGCAGCTTAGTAGGACTAGCCAAAAACATTCAGTACTTC CASSLVGLAKNIQYF
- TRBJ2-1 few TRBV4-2 TGTGCCAGCAGCCAAGAACCGGTCTCGAGCTCCTACAATGAGCAGTTCTTC CASSQEPVSSSYNEQFF
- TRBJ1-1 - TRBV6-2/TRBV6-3 TGTGCCAGCAGTTACTCGAGGAGGGGCCCTGAAGCTTTCTTT CASSYSRRGPEAFF
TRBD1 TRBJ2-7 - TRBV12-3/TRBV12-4 TGTGCCAGCAGTCCCCTGCGATCCGGGACAGGAACCTACGAGCAGTACTTC CASSPLRSGTGTYEQYF
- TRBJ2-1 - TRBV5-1 TGCGCCAGCAGCTCCGGACAGCTACTAAATGAGCAGTTCTTC CASSSGQLLNEQFF
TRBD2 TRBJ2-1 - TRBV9 TGTGCCAGCAGCCTCAAAAGCGGGGGGGCCGTCAATGAGCAGTTCTTC CASSLKSGGAVNEQFF
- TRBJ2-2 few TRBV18 TGTGCCAGCTCACCCCTGTCTATCACCCACGGCCCCGGGGAGCTGTTTTTT CASSPLSITHGPGELFF
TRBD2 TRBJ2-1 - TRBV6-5 TGTGCCAGCAGTTACTCTAGCGGGGGGGCGGGCTCCTACAATGAGCAGTTCTTC CASSYSSGGAGSYNEQFF
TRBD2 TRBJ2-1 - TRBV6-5 TGTGCCAGCAGCCGCACTAGCGGGGAAGAGCAGTTCTTC CASSRTSGEEQFF
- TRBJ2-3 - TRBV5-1 TGCGCCAGCAGCGCTACCTGGTGGACAGATACGCAGTATTTT CASSATWWTDTQYF
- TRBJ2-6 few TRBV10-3 TGTGCCATCAGTGCTATGCAGGGCTCTGGGGCCAACGTCCTGACTTTC CAISAMQGSGANVLTF
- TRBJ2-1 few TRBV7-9 TGTGCCAGCAGCCTCATGGACAGCTACAATGAGCAGTTCTTC CASSLMDSYNEQFF
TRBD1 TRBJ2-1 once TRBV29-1 TGCAGCGTTGAAGTGGGACAGGGGGCGGACAATGAGCAGTTCTTC CSVEVGQGADNEQFF
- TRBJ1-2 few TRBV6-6 TGTGCCAGCAGTGATCCCACAGGAGGCGGTGGCTACACCTTC CASSDPTGGGGYTF
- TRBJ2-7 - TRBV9 TGTGCCAGCAGCGCCTACCATCTCCCGTGCTACGAGCAGTACTTC CASSAYHLPCYEQYF
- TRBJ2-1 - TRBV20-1 TGCAGTGCTGCTAACCCGGGGCAGTTCTTC CSAANPGQFF
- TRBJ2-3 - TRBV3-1 TGTGCCAGCAGCCAAGCGACTCCGTCAGATACGCAGTATTTT CASSQATPSDTQYF
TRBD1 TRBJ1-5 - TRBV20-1 TGCAGTGCTAGAGCCCCCGGGACAGACAATCAGCCCCAGCATTTT CSARAPGTDNQPQHF
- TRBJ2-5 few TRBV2 TGTGCCAGCAGTAAGGGGTCAGAGACCCAGTACTTC CASSKGSETQYF
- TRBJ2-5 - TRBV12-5 TGTGCTAGTGGTTCCGAGGGATTGTACCAAGAGACCCAGTACTTC CASGSEGLYQETQYF
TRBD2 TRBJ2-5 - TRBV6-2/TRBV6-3 TGTGCCAGCAGCTCCGGGACTAGCGGAAGAGCTACGGAGACCCAGTACTTC CASSSGTSGRATETQYF
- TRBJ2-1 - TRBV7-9 TGTGCCAGCAGCTTGGACAGAACCTACAATGAGCAGTTCTTC CASSLDRTYNEQFF
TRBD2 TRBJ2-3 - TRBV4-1 TGCGCCAGCAGCCAAGGGACTAGCGGGGTATTTAGCACAGATACGCAGTATTTT CASSQGTSGVFSTDTQYF
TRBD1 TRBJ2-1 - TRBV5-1 TGCGCCAGCAGCTTGGAGGACAGGCCCTACAATGAGCAGTTCTTC CASSLEDRPYNEQFF
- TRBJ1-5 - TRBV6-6 TGTGCCAGCAGTTACAGGGGCGGAGATCAGCCCCAGCATTTT CASSYRGGDQPQHF
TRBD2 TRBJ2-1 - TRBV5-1 TGCGCCAGCAGCTCCGGGACTAGCGGGGGGGCCATCAATGAGCAGTTCTTC CASSSGTSGGAINEQFF
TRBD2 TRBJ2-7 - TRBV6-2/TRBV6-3 TGTGCCAGCAGTCGTAGCGGGACCAATTACGAGCAGTACTTC CASSRSGTNYEQYF
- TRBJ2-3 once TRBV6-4 TGTGCCAGCAGTGACTCTATAAGGCCCACCAGAAGCACAGATACGCAGTATTTT CASSDSIRPTRSTDTQYF
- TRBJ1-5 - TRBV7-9 TGTGCCAGCAGCTTCGGAGGGATGAGCAATCAGCCCCAGCATTTT CASSFGGMSNQPQHF
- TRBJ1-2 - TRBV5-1 TGCGCCAGCAGCCCGGGGGGCGGGGGAGACTATGGCTACACCTTC CASSPGGGGDYGYTF
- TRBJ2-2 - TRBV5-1 TGCGCCAGCAGCTTGGGCCCCGACGGGGAGCTGTTTTTT CASSLGPDGELFF
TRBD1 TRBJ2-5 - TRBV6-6 TGTGCCAGCAGTTACGGGACAGGGCCTAGTGTGACCCAGTACTTC CASSYGTGPSVTQYF
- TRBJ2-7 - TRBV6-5 TGTGCCAGCAGGCCCGGGTCAGATCTCTCCTACGAGCAGTACTTC CASRPGSDLSYEQYF
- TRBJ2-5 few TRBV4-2 TGTGCCAGCAGCCAAGAAATACAGAAAGAGACCCAGTACTTC CASSQEIQKETQYF
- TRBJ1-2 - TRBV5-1 TGCGCCAGCAGCTTGGATGGACAAGACGCTTATGGCTACACCTTC CASSLDGQDAYGYTF
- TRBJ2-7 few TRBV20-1 TGCAGTGCTTCGACGGGACGTATAACCTACGAGCAGTACTTC CSASTGRITYEQYF
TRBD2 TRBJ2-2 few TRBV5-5 TGTGCCAGCAGCGTGGATTGGGGGGGAGGAACCGGGGAGCTGTTTTTT CASSVDWGGGTGELFF
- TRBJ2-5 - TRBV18 TGTGCCAGCTCGCCTACGGCAGGTCGGAGGGAGACCCAGTACTTC CASSPTAGRRETQYF
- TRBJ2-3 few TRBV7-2 TGCGCCAGCAGCTTGGGCGGCTACAGCACAGATACGCAGTATTTT CASSLGGYSTDTQYF
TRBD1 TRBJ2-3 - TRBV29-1 TGCAGCGTTAGGCTCAGGGGGCGCCGAGATACGCAGTATTTT CSVRLRGRRDTQYF